These 22 T cell receptor beta chains came from one sample sequenced in a study of Ad26.COV2.S vaccination and SARS-CoV-2 variants. Generated by immunoSEQ multiplex PCR, the TCRdb table keeps only in-frame clones and is missing some. The sample shows some 390,000 clones, about 85% of them seen only once. As for treatment: some 20 received Ad26.COV2.S at low or high dose, single or two shots; 5 received placebo; per-sample allocation not given. The study sampled participants on day 63 after the first vaccine or placebo injection. The specimen comprised peripheral blood, sampled in a trial of Ad26.COV2.S vaccine versus placebo. Source of these receptors: a person aged 18 to 65 who received the Ad26.COV2.S COVID-19 vaccine or a placebo.

J is TRBJ2-6 and V is TRBV6-6; D not certain. Looked up from germline, CDR1 is MNHNY and CDR2 is SVGAGI (reference sequence). This CDR3 has 14 residues. Trimming took off 7 bases at V and 0 bases at J, with 7 bases between the two ends. CDR3 bases: TGTGCCAGCAATATCCGCTCTGGGGCCAACGTCCTGACTTTC. This gives the protein CASNIRSGANVLTF.

This clone was counted once. The chain joins TRBV12-3 or TRBV12-4 to TRBJ2-7, with D possibly called TRBD1 or TRBD2 (5 bases each). With 4 bases removed from V and 8 bases from J, the gap between germline ends came to 15 bases. This CDR3 comprises 13 residues. The CDR3 sequence is CASSSPGTVKQYF. The CDR3 DNA follows: TGTGCCAGCAGTTCCCCCGGGACCGTGAAGCAGTACTTC.

The count of this clone is one. V and J are TRBV5-5 and TRBJ1-1, with D possibly TRBD1 on 6 matching bases. The CDR3 spans 14 residues. The germline CDR1 and CDR2 sequences are SGHKS and YYEKEE (reference sequence). V was trimmed by 0 bases and J by 2 bases, leaving 8 bases between them. Here the CDR3 DNA reads TGTGCCAGCAGCTTGGGGGGACATAACACTGAAGCTTTCTTT. Residues: CASSLGGHNTEAFF.

A few counts support this clone. The V gene is TRBV7-9, the J gene TRBJ1-6; 7 bases are a match to TRBD1. After removal of 1 base from V and 9 bases from J, the junction contained 3 bases not matched to a gene. This CDR3 region has 14 residues. Per the germline V gene, CDR1 is SEHNR and CDR2 is FQNEAQ (reference sequence). The CDR3 loop reads CASSLETGRSPLHF. The CDR3 DNA is TGTGCCAGCAGCTTAGAGACAGGGCGTTCACCCCTCCACTTT.

The gene calls are TRBV19 and TRBJ2-3; D is unclear. The CDR3 has 12 residues. V gave up 4 bases and J gave up 6 bases, with 8 bases separating them. Germline assignment: CDR1 LNHDA and CDR2 SQIVND (reference sequence). The CDR3 here is CASSSGVDTQYF. The CDR3 DNA reads as TGTGCCAGTAGTAGCGGCGTGGATACGCAGTATTTT. Filled out from reference TRBV19 and TRBJ2-3, the complete variable domain reads DGGITQSPKYLFRKEGQNVTLSCEQNLNHDAMYWYRQDPGQGLRLIYYSQIVNDFQKGDIAEGYSVSREKKESFPLTVTSAQKNPTAFYLCASSSGVDTQYFGPGTRLTVL.

The CDR3 loop reads CASSLEAAFYEQYF. The CDR3 DNA sequence: TGTGCCAGCAGCTTGGAAGCAGCATTCTACGAGCAGTACTTC. J is TRBJ2-7 and V is TRBV5-6; D is ambiguous. In germline, CDR1 is SGHDT, CDR2 YYEEEE. This CDR3 spans 14 amino acids. Trimming took 0 bases from V and 3 from J, leaving 10 bases between them.

Note on this clone: The sample has other DNA sequences that encode this CDR3 too. The chain couples TRBV19 to TRBJ1-1; D is ambiguous. V shed 0 bases and J shed 0 bases, with 2 bases lying between them. The CDR3 has 13 residues. Germline V gene data show CDR1 as LNHDA and CDR2 as SQIVND (reference sequence). The CDR3 bases are TGTGCCAGTAGTATAGATCTGAACACTGAAGCTTTCTTT. It translates to CASSIDLNTEAFF.

The chain uses TRBV4-3 and TRBJ2-7; D is uncertain. The germline gives CDR1 LGHNA, CDR2 YSLEER. The CDR3 totals 15 residues. Trimming left V 0 bases short and J 0 bases short, with 9 bases between. The CDR3 here is CASSQEWRISYEQYF. Written as DNA, the CDR3 is TGCGCCAGCAGCCAAGAGTGGCGTATCTCCTACGAGCAGTACTTC.

This sequence joins TRBV5-1 and TRBJ2-2; the D gene is possibly TRBD2 (6 bases). CDR3 length equals 16 residues. Trimming shortened V by 4 bases and J by 3 bases, and 16 bases separated the two germline ends. Looked up from germline, CDR1 is SGHRS and CDR2 is YFSETQ. DNA for the CDR3: TGCGCCAGCAGCACCTCCCTGCGGAGGGACACCGGGGAGCTGTTTTTT. Translating gives CASSTSLRRDTGELFF.

The chain carries TRBV24-1 and TRBJ2-3, with D possibly TRBD2 on 5 matching bases. V was pared by 8 bases and J by 8 bases, with 13 bases between. In germline, CDR1 is KGHDR, CDR2 SFDVKD. CDR3 length: 12 residues. The CDR3 loop reads CATIRRCCTQYF. The CDR3 nucleotides are TGTGCCACCATCAGGAGGTGCTGTACGCAGTATTTT.

The chain has TRBV6-5 and TRBJ2-1; 8 bases line up with TRBD2. The CDR3 totals 13 residues. The germline CDR1 and CDR2 sequences are MNHEY and SVGAGI. The trim removed 5 bases at V and 12 bases at J, leaving 9 bases unmatched. CDR3 in DNA: TGTGCCAGCAGTAACCCGGGGGGGCCGGGGCAGTTCTTC. This translates into CASSNPGGPGQFF.

This chain joins TRBV4-1 and TRBJ2-3; D is tentatively TRBD1 or TRBD2 (5 bases each). CDR3 length equals 14 residues. V lost 3 bases to trimming and J lost 6 bases, with 13 bases between them. The germline gives CDR1 MGHRA, CDR2 YSYEKL. The CDR3 here is CASSQNREGDTQYF. CDR3 DNA: TGCGCCAGCAGCCAGAATCGTGAGGGGGATACGCAGTATTTT.

CDR3 sequence: CAWIQGVNQPQHF. The CDR3, as DNA: TGTGCCTGGATTCAGGGAGTCAATCAGCCCCAGCATTTT. The rearrangement links TRBV30 to TRBJ1-5, with D possibly matching TRBD1 (5 bases). This CDR3 is built from 13 residues. V lost 4 bases and J lost 3, with 10 bases in between. Germline values: CDR1 GTSNPN, CDR2 SVGIG (reference sequence).

This chain links TRBV7-2 with TRBJ2-5; TRBD2 matches 7 bases. Germline loops: CDR1 SGHTA, CDR2 FQGNSA. With 1 base clipped from V and 4 bases from J, the junction kept 9 bases outside the gene matches. The CDR3 spans 16 residues. The CDR3 loop reads CASSLGFVLALETQYF. CDR3 DNA sequence: TGTGCCAGCAGCTTAGGATTTGTACTAGCGTTAGAGACCCAGTACTTC.

The chain recombines TRBV11-3 with TRBJ2-3, with 7 positions matching TRBD1. The J segment lost 0 bases and the V segment lost 4 bases, leaving 1 base of the junction unmatched. Germline lookup yields CDR1 SGHNT and CDR2 YENEEA. The CDR3 contains 14 residues. CDR3 DNA: TGTGCCAGCAGCTCGGGACAGAGCACAGATACGCAGTATTTT. Protein product: CASSSGQSTDTQYF.

V gene TRBV7-9 combines with J gene TRBJ1-4; 9 positions agree with TRBD1. The CDR3 contains 14 residues. Germline V gives CDR1 SEHNR, CDR2 FQNEAQ (reference sequence). The J segment lost 8 bases and the V segment lost 5 bases, leaving 6 bases of the junction unmatched. CDR3 amino acids: CASSRGQGLEKLFF. The CDR3 DNA follows: TGTGCCAGCAGCCGAGGACAGGGGCTAGAAAAACTGTTTTTT. The full variable domain, rest sourced from reference TRBV7-9 and TRBJ1-4, is DTGVSQNPRHKITKRGQNVTFRCDPISEHNRLYWYRQTLGQGPEFLTYFQNEAQLEKSRLLSDRFSAERPKGSFSTLEIQRTEQGDSAMYLCASSRGQGLEKLFFGSGTQLSVL.

A few counts support this clone. This chain connects TRBV5-1 to TRBJ1-2, with a tentative D call TRBD1 (5 bases). The V and J ends lost 0 bases and 6 bases respectively, with 9 bases between them. Germline CDR1 and CDR2: SGHRS and YFSETQ. The CDR3 has 13 residues. CDR3 in amino acids: CASSLEGADGYTF. For the CDR3, the DNA is TGCGCCAGCAGCTTGGAAGGGGCCGATGGCTACACCTTC. Full variable domain (remainder filled in from reference TRBV5-1 and TRBJ1-2): KAGVTQTPRYLIKTRGQQVTLSCSPISGHRSVSWYQQTPGQGLQFLFEYFSETQRNKGNFPGRFSGRQFSNSRSEMNVSTLELGDSALYLCASSLEGADGYTFGSGTRLTVV.

The rearrangement links TRBV18 to TRBJ2-3; D might be TRBD1 or TRBD2, each matching 5 bases. Trimming took off 2 bases at V and 0 bases at J, with 6 bases between the two ends. There are 14 residues in the CDR3. Germline V gives CDR1 KGHSH, CDR2 LQKENI. DNA of the CDR3: TGTGCCAGCTCACCAGAGGGGAGCACAGATACGCAGTATTTT. It yields the protein CASSPEGSTDTQYF.

This clone is a singleton in its sample. The CDR3 bases are TGTGCCAGCAGCTTATACATCATGAACACTGAAGCTTTCTTT. Translation gives CASSLYIMNTEAFF. The rearrangement joins TRBV7-2 to TRBJ1-1; D not certain. V was trimmed by 2 bases and J by 0 bases, leaving 7 bases between them. The CDR3 covers 14 residues. CDR1 SGHTA and CDR2 FQGNSA come from the germline V gene.

V is TRBV11-3 and J is TRBJ2-1; 11 bases are shared with TRBD1. Per the germline V gene, CDR1 is SGHNT and CDR2 is YENEEA. Losses at the gene ends were 1 base for V and 9 bases for J; bases not matched to a gene: 2. The CDR3 runs 14 residues. CDR3 region: CASSLVGTGGEQFF. The CDR3 nucleotides read TGTGCCAGCAGCTTAGTCGGGACAGGGGGTGAGCAGTTCTTC.

V is TRBV15 and J is TRBJ1-6; tentative D call: TRBD1 (5 bases). The CDR3 contains 15 residues. Germline CDR1 reads LNHNV; CDR2 reads YYDKDF (reference sequence). Between the trimmed V and J ends, which lost 0 bases and 3 bases, there was a span of 6 bases. The CDR3 loop is CATSRDRDYNSPLHF. The CDR3 DNA reads TGTGCCACCAGCAGAGACAGGGACTATAATTCACCCCTCCACTTT. The variable domain in full, with the rest retrieved from reference TRBV15 and TRBJ1-6, is DAMVIQNPRYQVTQFGKPVTLSCSQTLNHNVMYWYQQKSSQAPKLLFHYYDKDFNNEADTPDNFQSRRPNTSFCFLDIRSPGLGDTAMYLCATSRDRDYNSPLHFGNGTRLTVT.

V and J are TRBV5-4 and TRBJ1-3, with D unclear. The CDR3 length is 15 residues. V lost 2 bases and J lost 0, with 9 bases in between. CDR1 is SGHNT, CDR2 YYREEE, per germline (reference sequence). CDR3: CASSFGRPSGNTIYF. The CDR3 DNA sequence: TGTGCCAGCAGCTTCGGGAGACCCTCTGGAAACACCATATATTTT.